This T cell receptor beta chain is drawn from a study of regulatory T cells in long-lasting Graves disease. Study-wide points: Patients with persistent disease shared 2,741 public clonotypes, outpacing the approximately 920 shared by new patients. Newly diagnosed disease favored TRBV20-1 and TRBJ2-1 over persistent disease.

Investigators prepared the TCR beta libraries by applying iRepertoire HTBI primers and Arm-PCR of CDR3 regions. Original processing methods: Across samples, 62 TRBV and about 13 TRBJ segments were found. One entry per CDR3 protein, called by TCRdb with MiXCR from the multiplex PCR reads. The V and J calls reflect TCRdb's pipeline rather than the authors' work. The sample comprises about 320,000 distinct CDR3 sequences, 15% to 20% of which are singletons, and about 40% rests with the top ten. This clonotype appeared many times. The antigen is undetermined. In germline, CDR1 is SGHAT, CDR2 FQNNGV. V lost 11 bases to trimming and J lost 7 bases, with 8 bases between them. The CDR3 length is 10 residues. As for time point: newly diagnosed GD, antithyroid drugs for less than 3 months. PBMCs provided the RNA from which the TCR library was made. From an endocrinology department in Xi'an, China, came the patients.

The material was peripheral blood mononuclear cells (PBMCs), obtained at new diagnosis, from a patient treated with antithyroid drugs. The clonotype was recovered from a female donor with Graves disease. V is TRBV11-2 and J is TRBJ2-2; D is unclear. CDR3 in amino acids: CALDGGELFF. The CDR3 region has the DNA TGTGCCCTTGACGGCGGGGAGCTGTTTTTT.